This T cell receptor (beta chain) was sequenced in a study of PD-L1 blockade in urothelial cancer. In the study overall: Patients started atezolizumab around 2014, 1,200 mg intravenously every 3 weeks.

Clones were read by immunoSEQ multiplex PCR, and TCRdb kept only the in-frame ones, dropping some. The sample includes just under 50,000 clones, 80% to 90% of them seen just once. Time point here: pretreatment peripheral blood. J gave up 4 bases and V 3 bases, and 5 bases lay outside the gene matches. Germline assignment: CDR1 LNHDA and CDR2 SQIVND (reference sequence). The CDR3 is 15 residues long. The origin of this receptor is a man between 70 and 80 years old with urothelial cancer. The sample in question was PBMCs, obtained around atezolizumab (anti-PD-L1) treatment. The chain couples TRBV19 to TRBJ2-5; 10 nucleotides align to TRBD1. CDR3 coding DNA: TGTGCCAGTAGTATGGGGGGGACAGGGGTAGAGACCCAGTACTTC. This codes for CASSMGGTGVETQYF. The whole variable domain, remainder taken from reference TRBV19 and TRBJ2-5, is DGGITQSPKYLFRKEGQNVTLSCEQNLNHDAMYWYRQDPGQGLRLIYYSQIVNDFQKGDIAEGYSVSREKKESFPLTVTSAQKNPTAFYLCASSMGGTGVETQYFGPGTRLLVL.